The source of this TCR beta chain is a study of T cell clones after liver transplantation. Profiling relied on immunoSEQ multiplex PCR, and the TCRdb table lists in-frame clones only, not all of them. The sample contains around 120,000 clones, approximately 90% of which appear only once. Points on this clone: Its antigen is not known.

Germline CDR1 LNHDA, CDR2 SQIVND (reference sequence). V was pared by 4 bases and J by 9 bases, with 16 bases between. This CDR3 has 14 amino acids. Broader study findings: In a couple of subjects, few donor cells limited the measurable donor-reactive repertoire.

The origin of this receptor is a human patient who received a liver transplant. Certain T cells may be donor cells from the graft. Here the sequenced sample was CD4+ T cells from blood, taken 12 months after liver transplant. The chain has TRBV19 and TRBJ2-1, with a weak D call TRBD2 (5 bases). This CDR3 is CASSRGEPETEQFF. The CDR3 DNA reads TGTGCCAGTAGTAGGGGAGAACCTGAGACTGAGCAGTTCTTC.